This is a list of T cell receptor beta chains from one sample in a study of T cells in Graves' hyperthyroidism and ophthalmopathy. Using its own MiXCR run on the multiplex PCR reads, TCRdb lists one record per CDR3 protein. Among 500,000 to 800,000 distinct CDR3 sequences listed, around 15% were seen once. The source material was blood. Receptors originate from a woman aged 45-65 years with Graves' ophthalmopathy. The CDR3 runs from the conserved cysteine through the conserved F or W. The D gene is left open where the match is weak. Rows give clone size only sometimes, using once, few, many, or a class for an expanded clone.

v_call: TRBV6-2/TRBV6-3; clone_size: few; cdr3_length: 11; j_call: TRBJ1-1; d_call: TRBD1; cdr3_aa: CASGRDRVAFF; cdr3_nt: TGTGCCAGCGGGAGGGACAGGGTTGCTTTCTTT
v_call: TRBV12-3/TRBV12-4; clone_size: few; cdr3_length: 15; j_call: TRBJ1-2; d_call: .; cdr3_aa: CASRPTSGGVGGYTF; cdr3_nt: TGTGCCAGCAGACCCACGAGTGGGGGTGTAGGTGGCTACACCTTC
v_call: TRBV28; clone_size: many; cdr3_length: 15; j_call: TRBJ1-5; d_call: .; cdr3_aa: CASSLLQEEYQPQHF; cdr3_nt: TGTGCCAGCAGCCTCCTACAGGAAGAGTATCAGCCCCAGCATTTT
v_call: TRBV5-1; clone_size: .; cdr3_length: 14; j_call: TRBJ2-7; d_call: TRBD1; cdr3_aa: CASSSWTGAYEQYF; cdr3_nt: TGCGCCAGCAGCTCCTGGACAGGCGCCTACGAGCAGTACTTC
v_call: TRBV13; clone_size: many; cdr3_length: 16; j_call: TRBJ2-1; d_call: TRBD2; cdr3_aa: CASSLSLAGTYNEQFF; cdr3_nt: TGTGCCAGCAGCTTATCACTAGCGGGAACCTACAATGAGCAGTTCTTC
v_call: TRBV10-2; clone_size: few; cdr3_length: 17; j_call: TRBJ1-5; d_call: .; cdr3_aa: CASSDPLRDGNNQPQHF; cdr3_nt: TGCGCCAGCAGTGACCCCCTTCGAGACGGTAACAATCAGCCCCAGCATTTT
v_call: TRBV5-1; clone_size: many; cdr3_length: 12; j_call: TRBJ2-1; d_call: .; cdr3_aa: CASSLRIHEQFF; cdr3_nt: TGCGCCAGCAGCTTGAGGATTCATGAGCAGTTCTTC
v_call: TRBV12-3/TRBV12-4; clone_size: .; cdr3_length: 17; j_call: TRBJ2-2; d_call: TRBD2; cdr3_aa: CVSTIIIAGGNTGELFF; cdr3_nt: TGTGTCAGCACCATCATAATAGCGGGAGGGAACACCGGGGAGCTGTTTTTT
v_call: TRBV18; clone_size: once; cdr3_length: 14; j_call: TRBJ2-1; d_call: .; cdr3_aa: CVSSPPADYNEQFF; cdr3_nt: TGTGTCAGCTCACCACCGGCTGATTACAATGAGCAGTTCTTC
v_call: TRBV28; clone_size: .; cdr3_length: 13; j_call: TRBJ1-6; d_call: .; cdr3_aa: CASRPTTDSPLHF; cdr3_nt: TGTGCCAGCAGACCTACTACAGATTCACCCCTCCACTTT
v_call: TRBV28; clone_size: many; cdr3_length: 14; j_call: TRBJ2-2; d_call: .; cdr3_aa: CASSLMVDTGELFF; cdr3_nt: TGTGCCAGCAGTTTGATGGTTGACACCGGGGAGCTGTTTTTT
v_call: TRBV28; clone_size: many; cdr3_length: 14; j_call: TRBJ2-7; d_call: TRBD2; cdr3_aa: CASSLSGRVYEQYF; cdr3_nt: TGTGCCAGCAGTTTATCCGGGAGGGTCTACGAGCAGTACTTC
v_call: TRBV3-1; clone_size: .; cdr3_length: 17; j_call: TRBJ2-5; d_call: .; cdr3_aa: CASSQDKRRVSQETQYF; cdr3_nt: TGTGCCAGCAGCCAAGATAAAAGGCGGGTAAGCCAAGAGACCCAGTACTTC
v_call: TRBV11-2; clone_size: .; cdr3_length: 16; j_call: TRBJ2-2; d_call: .; cdr3_aa: CASSLSVQGGAGELFF; cdr3_nt: TGTGCCAGCAGCTTATCAGTGCAGGGGGGTGCCGGGGAGCTGTTTTTT
v_call: TRBV11-2; clone_size: many; cdr3_length: 13; j_call: TRBJ2-3; d_call: .; cdr3_aa: CASSLDLTDTQYF; cdr3_nt: TGTGCCAGCAGCTTAGATTTGACAGATACGCAGTATTTT
v_call: TRBV20-1; clone_size: many; cdr3_length: 13; j_call: TRBJ2-7; d_call: TRBD1; cdr3_aa: CSAEDREYHEQYF; cdr3_nt: TGCAGTGCTGAGGACAGGGAGTATCACGAGCAGTACTTC
v_call: TRBV6-2/TRBV6-3; clone_size: few; cdr3_length: 16; j_call: TRBJ2-2; d_call: TRBD1; cdr3_aa: CASSYSRAGGTGELFF; cdr3_nt: TGTGCCAGCAGTTACTCGAGGGCAGGGGGAACCGGGGAGCTGTTTTTT
v_call: TRBV5-1; clone_size: many; cdr3_length: 19; j_call: TRBJ1-1; d_call: .; cdr3_aa: CASSSGNGPAGGWNTEAFF; cdr3_nt: TGCGCCAGCAGCTCCGGAAATGGACCCGCAGGAGGTTGGAACACTGAAGCTTTCTTT